Listed here are 13 T cell receptor beta chains from one sample, sequenced in a study of radiation and T cells in renal cell carcinoma. Using immunoSEQ multiplex PCR, the repertoire was profiled, and TCRdb retains in-frame clones only, with some absent. The repertoire holds around 64,000 clones, with over 70% as singletons. Time point described: baseline pretreatment blood. Treatment meaning: 15 Gy SBRT to primary tumor, nephrectomy 4 weeks later. Sample: blood, taken from a patient whose treatment included radiotherapy and nephrectomy. Receptors were obtained from a man aged 55-75 years with renal cell carcinoma.

The chain uses TRBV7-2 and TRBJ1-6, with a weak D call TRBD1 (5 bases). The CDR3 spans 15 residues. CDR1 is SGHTA and CDR2 is FQGNSA in the germline V gene. V lost 1 base and J lost 6, with 10 bases in between. The CDR3 nucleotides read TGTGCCAGCAGCTTAGACCTTGGGGGTAATTCACCCCTCCACTTT. Translating it yields CASSLDLGGNSPLHF.

The chain has TRBV19 and TRBJ2-7, with D tentatively TRBD1 or TRBD2 (5 bases each). V was clipped by 6 bases and J by 4 bases, with 16 bases between them. The CDR3 runs to 14 residues. CDR1 and CDR2 from the germline V gene are LNHDA and SQIVND (reference sequence). The CDR3 coding sequence is TGTGCCAGTAGCCCCGGGGCAGGGCCTTACGAGCAGTACGTC. It translates to CASSPGAGPYEQYV.

The V gene is TRBV19, the J gene TRBJ2-2, with a possible D match to TRBD2 (6 bases). This CDR3 has 16 residues. In germline, CDR1 is LNHDA, CDR2 SQIVND (reference sequence). Trimming removed 0 bases from V and 2 bases from J, with 10 bases in between. The CDR3 DNA reads as TGTGCCAGTAGTATAGAGGCGGGACCAAACACCGGGGAGCTGTTTTTT. Translated, it gives CASSIEAGPNTGELFF.

The CDR3 bases are TGTGCCAGCAGTGGAAATCAAGTGGGGGAAAAACTGTTTTTT. This sequence encodes CASSGNQVGEKLFF. The chain is built from TRBV6-1 and TRBJ1-4; no firm D call. The CDR3 has 14 amino acids. CDR1 MNHNS and CDR2 SASEGT come from the germline V gene. V was clipped by 4 bases and J by 8 bases, with 14 bases between them.

V gene TRBV19 combines with J gene TRBJ2-5; 8 bases line up with TRBD2. Germline assignment: CDR1 LNHDA and CDR2 SQIVND (reference sequence). The V and J ends lost 5 bases and 2 bases, in that order; junction bases with no gene match: 7. The CDR3 has 15 amino acids. Here the CDR3 reads CASSGLLAVQETQYF. CDR3 in DNA: TGTGCCAGTAGTGGGCTACTAGCGGTTCAAGAGACCCAGTACTTC.

This chain connects TRBV5-4 to TRBJ1-1, with TRBD1 matching over 7 bases. V gave up 5 bases and J gave up 1 base; unmatched junction bases: 5. CDR3 size: 14 residues. CDR1 and CDR2 from the germline V gene are SGHNT and YYREEE (reference sequence). The CDR3 nucleotides are TGTGCCAGCAGTCCCGACAGGGCGAACACTGAAGCTTTCTTT. This codes for CASSPDRANTEAFF.

This chain uses TRBV5-5 with TRBJ1-1, with unresolved D. This CDR3 has 14 residues. CDR1 is SGHKS and CDR2 is YYEKEE in the germline V gene (reference sequence). V lost 2 bases and J 5 bases, leaving 13 bases between the germline ends. CDR3 amino acids: CASSLVPTGTEAFF. CDR3 DNA: TGTGCCAGCAGCTTAGTACCCACCGGGACTGAAGCTTTCTTT.

The rearrangement links TRBV12-1 to TRBJ1-4. TRBV12-1 is described as a pseudogene. This CDR3 has 19 amino acids. The CDR3 region has the DNA TGTGCCAGCAGCTTTGATACCGTCACCTCCGAGGGCTTCGAGGAAAAACTGTTTTTT. This codes for CASSFDTVTSEGFEEKLFF.

This clone appeared once. This chain joins TRBV19 and TRBJ1-2; weak D call: TRBD1 (6 bases). V lost 7 bases and J lost 0, with 15 bases in between. The CDR3 is 15 residues long. Germline V gene data show CDR1 as LNHDA and CDR2 as SQIVND (reference sequence). This chain's CDR3 is CASTKGGNSNYGYTF. The CDR3 DNA sequence: TGTGCCAGTACCAAGGGGGGGAATTCTAACTATGGCTACACCTTC.

This clone was counted a few times. The chain has TRBV6-1 and TRBJ2-7; tentative D call: TRBD1 (5 bases). CDR1 and CDR2 from the germline V gene are MNHNS and SASEGT. The CDR3 is 14 amino acids. Trimming left V 5 bases short and J 5 bases short, with 16 bases between. CDR3 sequence reads: CASSQQATSDEQYV. Written as DNA, the CDR3 is TGTGCCAGCAGTCAACAGGCCACGTCTGACGAGCAGTACGTC.

The rearrangement links TRBV5-1 to TRBJ2-4; weak D call: TRBD2 (5 bases). Trimming removed 0 bases at V and 3 bases at J, with 13 bases between. The CDR3 is 16 amino acids. Germline-derived CDR1 and CDR2 are SGHRS and YFSETQ. This CDR3 is CASSLERGEGKNIQYF. In nucleotides, the CDR3 is TGCGCCAGCAGCTTGGAACGGGGTGAGGGCAAAAACATTCAGTACTTC.

The chain combines TRBV7-9 with TRBJ1-1; TRBD1 matches 7 bases. The CDR3 has 13 residues. The V segment lost 6 bases and the J segment 2 bases; nucleotides outside the gene matches: 3. Germline CDR1 is SEHNR and CDR2 is FQNEAQ (reference sequence). This CDR3 reads CASRRDSNTEAFF. CDR3 nucleotides: TGTGCCAGCAGAAGGGACAGCAACACTGAAGCTTTCTTT.

The chain employs TRBV19 and TRBJ1-5, with TRBD1 matching 12 bases. V trimming: 5 bases; J trimming: 3 bases; junction bases outside the gene matches: 11. The length of the CDR3 is 18 residues. Germline assignment: CDR1 LNHDA and CDR2 SQIVND (reference sequence). CDR3 in amino acids: CASSHNPGQGAPNQPQHF. CDR3 nucleotide sequence: TGTGCCAGTAGTCACAATCCGGGACAGGGGGCCCCCAATCAGCCCCAGCATTTT.